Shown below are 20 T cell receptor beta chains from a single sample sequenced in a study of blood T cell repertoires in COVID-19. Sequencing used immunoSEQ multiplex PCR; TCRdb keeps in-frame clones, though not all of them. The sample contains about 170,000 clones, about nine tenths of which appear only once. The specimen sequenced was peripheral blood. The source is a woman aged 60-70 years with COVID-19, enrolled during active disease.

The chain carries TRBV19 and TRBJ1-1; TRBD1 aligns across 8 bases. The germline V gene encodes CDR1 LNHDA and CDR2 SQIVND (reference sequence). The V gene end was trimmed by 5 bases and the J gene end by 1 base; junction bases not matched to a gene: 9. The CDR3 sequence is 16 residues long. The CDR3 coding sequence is TGTGCCAGTAGTTCCTGGGACAGGATAGGGAACACTGAAGCTTTCTTT. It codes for CASSSWDRIGNTEAFF.

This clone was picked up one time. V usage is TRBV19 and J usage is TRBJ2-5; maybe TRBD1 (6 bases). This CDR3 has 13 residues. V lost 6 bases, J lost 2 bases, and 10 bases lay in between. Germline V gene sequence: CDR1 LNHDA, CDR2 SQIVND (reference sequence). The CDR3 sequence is CASSWTEQETQYF. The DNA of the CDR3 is TGTGCCAGTAGCTGGACAGAGCAAGAGACCCAGTACTTC.

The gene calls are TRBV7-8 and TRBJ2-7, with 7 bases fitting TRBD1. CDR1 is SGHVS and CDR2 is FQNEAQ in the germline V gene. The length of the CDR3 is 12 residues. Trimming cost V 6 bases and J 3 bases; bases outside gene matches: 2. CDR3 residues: CASRTGIYEQYF. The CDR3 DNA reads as TGTGCCAGCAGGACAGGGATCTACGAGCAGTACTTC.

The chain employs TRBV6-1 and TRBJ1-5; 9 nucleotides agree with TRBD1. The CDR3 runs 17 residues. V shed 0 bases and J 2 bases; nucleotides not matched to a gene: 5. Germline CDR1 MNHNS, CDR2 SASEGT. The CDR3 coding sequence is TGTGCCAGCAGTGAAGCATTCTGGGACAGGGGCAATCAGCCCCAGCATTTT. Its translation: CASSEAFWDRGNQPQHF.

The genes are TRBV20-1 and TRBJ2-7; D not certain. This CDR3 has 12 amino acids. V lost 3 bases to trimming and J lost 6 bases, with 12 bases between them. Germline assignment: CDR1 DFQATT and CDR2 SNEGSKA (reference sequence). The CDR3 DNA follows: TGCAGTGCTAGTAAAGCAGCGTTCGAGCAGTACTTC. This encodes CSASKAAFEQYF.

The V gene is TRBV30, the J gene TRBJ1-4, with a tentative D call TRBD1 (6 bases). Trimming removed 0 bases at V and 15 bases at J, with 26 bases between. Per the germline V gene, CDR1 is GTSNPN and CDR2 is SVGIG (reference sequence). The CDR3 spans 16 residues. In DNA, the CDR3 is TGTGCCTGGAGTGTTCCCCCCGGGACAAGGTTAAATAGTATGTTTTTT. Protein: CAWSVPPGTRLNSMFF.

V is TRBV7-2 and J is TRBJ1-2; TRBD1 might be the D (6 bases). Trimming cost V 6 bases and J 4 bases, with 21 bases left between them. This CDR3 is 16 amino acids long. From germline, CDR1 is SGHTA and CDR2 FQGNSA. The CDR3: CASSSQGGGLTYGYTF. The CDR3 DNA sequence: TGTGCCAGCAGTTCCCAGGGTGGGGGCCTAACCTATGGCTACACCTTC. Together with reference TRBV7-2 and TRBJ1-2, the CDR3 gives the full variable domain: GAGVSQSPSNKVTEKGKDVELRCDPISGHTALYWYRQSLGQGLEFLIYFQGNSAPDKSGLPSDRFSAERTGGSVSTLTIQRTQQEDSAVYLCASSSQGGGLTYGYTFGSGTRLTVV.

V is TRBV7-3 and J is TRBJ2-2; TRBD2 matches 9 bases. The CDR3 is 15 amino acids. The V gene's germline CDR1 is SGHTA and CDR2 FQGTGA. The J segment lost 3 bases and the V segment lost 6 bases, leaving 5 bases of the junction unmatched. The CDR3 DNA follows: TGTGCCAGCAGTTATAGCGGGAGCGACACCGGGGAGCTGTTTTTT. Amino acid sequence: CASSYSGSDTGELFF. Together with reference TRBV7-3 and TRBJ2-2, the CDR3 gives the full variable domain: GAGVSQTPSNKVTEKGKYVELRCDPISGHTALYWYRQSLGQGPEFLIYFQGTGAADDSGLPNDRFFAVRPEGSVSTLKIQRTERGDSAVYLCASSYSGSDTGELFFGEGSRLTVL.

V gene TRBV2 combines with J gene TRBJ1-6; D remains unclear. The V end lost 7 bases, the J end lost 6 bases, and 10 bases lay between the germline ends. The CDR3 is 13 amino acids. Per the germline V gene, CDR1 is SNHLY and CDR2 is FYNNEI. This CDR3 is CASTGLTNSPLHF. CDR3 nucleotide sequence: TGTGCCAGCACCGGACTGACTAATTCACCCCTCCACTTT. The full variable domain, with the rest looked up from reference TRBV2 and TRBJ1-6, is EPEVTQTPSHQVTQMGQEVILRCVPISNHLYFYWYRQILGQKVEFLVSFYNNEISEKSEIFDDQFSVERPDGSNFTLKIRSTKLEDSAMYFCASTGLTNSPLHFGNGTRLTVT.

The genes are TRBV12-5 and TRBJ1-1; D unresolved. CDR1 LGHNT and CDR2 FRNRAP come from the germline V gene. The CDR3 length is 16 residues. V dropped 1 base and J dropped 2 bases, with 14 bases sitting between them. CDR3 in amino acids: CASGLESAGKNTEAFF. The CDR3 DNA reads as TGTGCTAGTGGTTTGGAATCCGCGGGAAAAAACACTGAAGCTTTCTTT. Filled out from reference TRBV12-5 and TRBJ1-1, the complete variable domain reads DARVTQTPRHKVTEMGQEVTMRCQPILGHNTVFWYRQTMMQGLELLAYFRNRAPLDDSGMPKDRFSAEMPDATLATLKIQPSEPRDSAVYFCASGLESAGKNTEAFFGQGTRLTVV.

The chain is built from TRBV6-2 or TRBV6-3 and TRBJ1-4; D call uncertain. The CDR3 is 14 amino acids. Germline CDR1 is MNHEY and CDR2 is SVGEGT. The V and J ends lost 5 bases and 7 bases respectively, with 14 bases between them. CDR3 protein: CASSAIPEGEKLFF. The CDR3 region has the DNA TGTGCCAGCAGTGCCATCCCGGAGGGTGAAAAACTGTTTTTT.

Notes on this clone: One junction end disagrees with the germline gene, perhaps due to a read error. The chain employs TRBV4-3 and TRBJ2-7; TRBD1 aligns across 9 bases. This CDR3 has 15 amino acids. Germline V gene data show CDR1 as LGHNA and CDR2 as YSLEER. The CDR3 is CASSQDGTGSYGQYF. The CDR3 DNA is TGCGCCAGCAGCCAAGACGGGACAGGGTCCTACGGGCAGTACTTC.

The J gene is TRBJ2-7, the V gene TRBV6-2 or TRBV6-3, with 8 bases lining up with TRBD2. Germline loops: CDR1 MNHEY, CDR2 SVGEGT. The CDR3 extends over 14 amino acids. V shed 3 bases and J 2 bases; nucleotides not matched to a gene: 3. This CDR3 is CASSYRGLAYEQYF. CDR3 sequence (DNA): TGTGCCAGCAGTTATCGGGGACTAGCCTACGAGCAGTACTTC.

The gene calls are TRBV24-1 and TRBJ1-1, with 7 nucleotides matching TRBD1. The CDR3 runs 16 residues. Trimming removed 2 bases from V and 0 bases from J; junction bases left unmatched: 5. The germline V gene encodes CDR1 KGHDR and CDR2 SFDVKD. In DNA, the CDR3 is TGTGCCACCAGTGATTCCAACAGGGGAATGAACACTGAAGCTTTCTTT. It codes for CATSDSNRGMNTEAFF.

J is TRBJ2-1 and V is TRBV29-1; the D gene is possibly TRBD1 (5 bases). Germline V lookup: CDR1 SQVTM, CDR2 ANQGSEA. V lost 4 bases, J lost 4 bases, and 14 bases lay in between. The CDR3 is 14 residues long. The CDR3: CSVANRQPYNEQFF. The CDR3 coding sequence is TGCAGCGTTGCTAACAGACAGCCTTACAATGAGCAGTTCTTC.

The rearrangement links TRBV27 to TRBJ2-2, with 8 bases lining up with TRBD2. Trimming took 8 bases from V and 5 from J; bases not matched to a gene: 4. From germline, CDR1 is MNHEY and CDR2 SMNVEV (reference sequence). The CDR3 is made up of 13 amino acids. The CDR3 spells CASASGRTGELFF. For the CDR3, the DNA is TGTGCCAGCGCCAGCGGGAGAACCGGGGAGCTGTTTTTT.

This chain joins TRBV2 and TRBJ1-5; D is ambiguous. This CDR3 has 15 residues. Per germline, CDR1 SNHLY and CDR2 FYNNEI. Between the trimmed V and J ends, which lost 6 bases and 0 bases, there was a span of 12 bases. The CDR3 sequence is CASSREQFSNQPQHF. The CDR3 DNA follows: TGTGCCAGCAGCCGGGAACAGTTTAGCAATCAGCCCCAGCATTTT.

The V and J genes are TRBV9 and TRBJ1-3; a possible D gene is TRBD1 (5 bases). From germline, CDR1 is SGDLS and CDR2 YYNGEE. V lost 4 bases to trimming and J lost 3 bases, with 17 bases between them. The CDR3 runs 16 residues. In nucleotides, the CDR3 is TGTGCCAGCAGCCCCCGCCTTTCAGGGATTGGAAACACCATATATTTT. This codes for CASSPRLSGIGNTIYF.

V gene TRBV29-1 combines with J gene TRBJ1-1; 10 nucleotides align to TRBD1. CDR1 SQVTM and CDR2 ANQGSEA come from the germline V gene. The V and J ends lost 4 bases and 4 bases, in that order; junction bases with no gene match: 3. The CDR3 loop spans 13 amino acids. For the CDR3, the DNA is TGCAGCGTTGGGGACAGGGGCGCCACTGAAGCTTTCTTT. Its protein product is CSVGDRGATEAFF.

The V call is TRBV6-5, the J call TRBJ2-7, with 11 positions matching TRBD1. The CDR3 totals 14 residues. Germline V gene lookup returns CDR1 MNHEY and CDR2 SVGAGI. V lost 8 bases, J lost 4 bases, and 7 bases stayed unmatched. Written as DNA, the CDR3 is TGTGCCAGCCTACGAGGACAGGGGGCGTACGAGCAGTACTTC. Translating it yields CASLRGQGAYEQYF.